This passage covers 25 T cell receptor beta chains from one sample sequenced in a study of blood T cell repertoires in COVID-19. Generated by immunoSEQ multiplex PCR, the TCRdb table keeps only in-frame clones and is missing some. There are 650,000 to 800,000 clones in the sample; over 80% occur only once, and under 0.3% lies in the top ten. The specimen sequenced was peripheral blood. The receptors were gathered from a woman younger than 30 with acute or convalescent COVID-19.

The rearrangement uses TRBV2 and TRBJ2-2; maybe TRBD1 (5 bases). Trimming left V 8 bases short and J 5 bases short, with 12 bases between. CDR1 SNHLY and CDR2 FYNNEI come from the germline V gene. The CDR3 is 13 amino acids. The CDR3 DNA is TGTGCCAGCCATGGTGGGGCAACCGGGGAGCTGTTTTTT. Translation gives CASHGGATGELFF.

The genes are TRBV15 and TRBJ2-2; D is possibly TRBD1 (9 bases). CDR3 length: 15 amino acids. Germline CDR1 and CDR2: LNHNV and YYDKDF (reference sequence). V was shortened by 8 bases and J by 1 base, with 14 bases between the two germline ends. CDR3 protein: CATAGGQGNTGELFF. As DNA, the CDR3 is TGTGCCACCGCGGGGGGACAGGGGAACACCGGGGAGCTGTTTTTT.

The V call is TRBV12-3 or TRBV12-4, the J call TRBJ2-7, with TRBD2 matching over 8 bases. The V and J ends lost 5 bases and 4 bases, in that order; junction bases with no gene match: 4. The CDR3 is 13 residues long. The CDR3 is CASSRLARYEQYF. The CDR3, as DNA: TGTGCCAGCAGTCGACTAGCGAGGTACGAGCAGTACTTC.

V usage is TRBV11-2 and J usage is TRBJ1-5; 9 positions agree with TRBD1. This CDR3 comprises 17 residues. In germline, CDR1 is SGHAT, CDR2 FQNNGV. J lost 5 bases, V lost 5 bases, and 13 bases had no gene match. The CDR3 is CASSPLTTGGFHQPQHF. In nucleotides, the CDR3 is TGTGCCAGCAGCCCACTTACGACAGGGGGTTTTCATCAGCCCCAGCATTTT.

This clone appeared a single time. In DNA, the CDR3 is TGTGCCAGCAGCGTTAGCGGGGGGCACACCGGGGAGCTGTTTTTT. Protein: CASSVSGGHTGELFF. V is TRBV21-1 and J is TRBJ2-2; the D call in the table, TRBD2, was not verified against the DNA. TRBV21-1 is termed a pseudogene. This CDR3 has 15 amino acids.

The V gene is TRBV14, the J gene TRBJ1-4; 8 bases map to TRBD1. The germline V gene has CDR1 SGHDN and CDR2 FVKESK. The V and J ends lost 4 bases and 4 bases, in that order; junction bases with no gene match: 5. The CDR3 runs 15 residues. The CDR3 DNA reads as TGTGCCAGCAGCCCCCGACAGGGGATTAATGAAAAACTGTTTTTT. It yields the protein CASSPRQGINEKLFF. Combining the CDR3 with reference TRBV14 and TRBJ1-4 gives the whole variable domain EAGVTQFPSHSVIEKGQTVTLRCDPISGHDNLYWYRRVMGKEIKFLLHFVKESKQDESGMPNNRFLAERTGGTYSTLKVQPAELEDSGVYFCASSPRQGINEKLFFGSGTQLSVL.

This rearrangement joins TRBV5-6 to TRBJ1-4; a weak D match, TRBD1 (6 bases). Germline assignment: CDR1 SGHDT and CDR2 YYEEEE. V dropped 4 bases and J dropped 3 bases, with 10 bases sitting between them. The CDR3 is 14 residues long. Written as DNA, the CDR3 is TGTGCCAGCAGCGTAGACAGGCCTAATGAAAAACTGTTTTTT. It is translated as CASSVDRPNEKLFF. Based on the CDR3 plus reference TRBV5-6 and TRBJ1-4, the full variable domain is DAGVTQSPTHLIKTRGQQVTLRCSPKSGHDTVSWYQQALGQGPQFIFQYYEEEERQRGNFPDRFSGHQFPNYSSELNVNALLLGDSALYLCASSVDRPNEKLFFGSGTQLSVL.

The chain joins TRBV29-1 to TRBJ1-1; possible D gene TRBD1, 6 bases. V gave up 4 bases and J gave up 10 bases, with 13 bases separating them. The CDR3 runs 11 residues. Germline CDR1 reads SQVTM; CDR2 reads ANQGSEA. CDR3 in DNA: TGCAGCGTTGGGGACACCTGGCGAGCTTTCTTT. Amino acids: CSVGDTWRAFF.

The chain combines TRBV7-2 with TRBJ2-3, with TRBD2 as a possible D gene (7 bases). The CDR3 has 14 residues. Germline assignment: CDR1 SGHTA and CDR2 FQGNSA. Trimming stripped 2 bases from V and 2 bases from J, with 8 bases between. CDR3 DNA: TGTGCCAGCAGCTTACGGGGGGCCACAGATACGCAGTATTTT. It yields the protein CASSLRGATDTQYF.

The chain carries TRBV4-3 and TRBJ1-5; 9 bases agree with TRBD1. The CDR3 spans 15 residues. CDR1 and CDR2 from the germline V gene are LGHNA and YSLEER. J lost 7 bases, V lost 6 bases, and 10 bases had no gene match. The DNA of the CDR3 is TGCGCCAGCAGTCCAACAGGGGGCATGGGACAGCCCCAGCATTTT. Protein product: CASSPTGGMGQPQHF.

V and J are TRBV5-4 and TRBJ1-1, with TRBD1 matching 7 bases. This CDR3 spans 15 amino acids. The ends lost 1 base at V and 3 bases at J; junction bases unmatched: 6. Germline values: CDR1 SGHNT, CDR2 YYREEE (reference sequence). This CDR3 is CASSLQGESYTEAFF. In nucleotides, the CDR3 is TGTGCCAGCAGCTTGCAGGGGGAATCGTACACTGAAGCTTTCTTT.

The chain has TRBV30 and TRBJ1-2, with 7 positions matching TRBD1. Germline CDR1 GTSNPN, CDR2 SVGIG (reference sequence). The CDR3 runs to 14 residues. Germline trimming cut 4 bases from V and 2 bases from J; bases unmatched to any gene: 7. In DNA form, the CDR3 reads TGTGCCTGGAACCCGACAGGGAAGAACTATGGCTACACCTTC. Encoded protein: CAWNPTGKNYGYTF.

The chain employs TRBV12-3 or TRBV12-4 and TRBJ2-1; the D gene is possibly TRBD2 (6 bases). The CDR3 covers 11 residues. Trimming stripped 10 bases from V and 10 bases from J, with 14 bases between. Here the CDR3 DNA reads TGTGCCACATCCCCCCGGGGGGAGCAGTTCTTC. It codes for CATSPRGEQFF.

The chain carries TRBV9 and TRBJ1-3, with 7 positions matching TRBD1. The germline V gene has CDR1 SGDLS and CDR2 YYNGEE. V shed 3 bases and J 0 bases; nucleotides not matched to a gene: 9. The CDR3 length is 17 residues. CDR3 nucleotide sequence: TGTGCCAGCAGCGACAATGACAGGGTGTTCTCTGGAAACACCATATATTTT. It is translated as CASSDNDRVFSGNTIYF.

This clone was seen only a few times. The J gene is TRBJ1-4, the V gene TRBV6-5; TRBD1 matches 8 bases. CDR1 and CDR2 (germline): MNHEY, SVGAGI. The CDR3 extends over 14 amino acids. With 6 bases clipped from V and 5 bases from J, the junction kept 5 bases outside the gene matches. CDR3 residues: CASSFGTGNEKLFF. DNA for the CDR3: TGTGCCAGCAGCTTCGGGACAGGCAATGAAAAACTGTTTTTT.

In the case of this clone: Relative to the germline gene, one junction end is altered; a read error may explain this. The rearrangement joins TRBV19 to TRBJ1-5; D gene unclear. The CDR3 loop spans 15 amino acids. CDR1 LNHDA and CDR2 SQIVND come from the germline V gene (reference sequence). The CDR3 loop is CASSPRVNSNQPQHF. Here the CDR3 DNA reads TGTGCGAGTAGTCCGAGAGTCAATAGCAATCAGCCCCAGCATTTT.

The genes are TRBV5-4 and TRBJ2-3; 7 nucleotides align to TRBD1. The CDR3 has 16 residues. CDR1 and CDR2 (germline): SGHNT, YYREEE (reference sequence). V shed 3 bases, J shed 3 bases, and the junction held 10 bases outside the gene matches. CDR3 sequence (DNA): TGTGCCAGCAGCTCCGCGACAGGGAAAACTACAGATACGCAGTATTTT. Its protein product is CASSSATGKTTDTQYF.

This clone has just one count. The J gene is TRBJ2-1, the V gene TRBV14; TRBD2 aligns across 7 bases. The CDR3 runs to 16 residues. Germline loops: CDR1 SGHDN, CDR2 FVKESK. J was trimmed by 1 base and V by 5 bases; bases with no gene match: 8. The CDR3 protein is CASSKSGAGSYNEQFF. The CDR3 DNA reads as TGTGCCAGCAGCAAAAGCGGGGCTGGGTCCTACAATGAGCAGTTCTTC.

The V and J genes are TRBV9 and TRBJ2-3; D may be TRBD1 (7 bases). This CDR3 is built from 16 residues. V gave up 0 bases and J gave up 5 bases, with 16 bases separating them. Germline CDR1 SGDLS, CDR2 YYNGEE. The CDR3 spells CASSVGSTGRGDTQYF. CDR3 DNA: TGTGCCAGCAGCGTAGGATCGACAGGGCGGGGAGATACGCAGTATTTT.

The chain recombines TRBV7-9 with TRBJ2-1, with 10 bases identical to TRBD2. This CDR3 spans 16 amino acids. V was pared by 5 bases and J by 15 bases, with 19 bases of the junction left unmatched. Germline loops: CDR1 SEHNR, CDR2 FQNEAQ (reference sequence). The chain's CDR3 is CASSRLGTSDTLVSFF. In nucleotides, the CDR3 is TGTGCCAGCAGCCGGCTGGGGACTAGCGACACCCTCGTGTCGTTCTTC. The full variable domain, in which reference TRBV7-9 and TRBJ2-1 provide the parts outside the CDR3, is DTGVSQNPRHKITKRGQNVTFRCDPISEHNRLYWYRQTLGQGPEFLTYFQNEAQLEKSRLLSDRFSAERPKGSFSTLEIQRTEQGDSAMYLCASSRLGTSDTLVSFFGPGTRLTVL.

The rearrangement links TRBV6-1 to TRBJ1-1; 7 bases are shared with TRBD1. CDR3 size: 18 residues. Germline V lookup: CDR1 MNHNS, CDR2 SASEGT. Trimming cost V 4 bases and J 2 bases; bases outside gene matches: 16. The CDR3 loop reads CASSARQGREAGNTEAFF. In DNA, the CDR3 is TGTGCCAGCAGTGCGCGACAGGGAAGGGAGGCGGGAAACACTGAAGCTTTCTTT.

The genes are TRBV7-9 and TRBJ1-3; weak D call: TRBD1 (6 bases). This CDR3 is 18 amino acids long. Trimming pared 6 bases from V and 0 bases from J, leaving 21 bases between. Germline V gives CDR1 SEHNR, CDR2 FQNEAQ (reference sequence). CDR3 residues: CASSPGDLGVNSGNTIYF. DNA for the CDR3: TGTGCCAGCAGTCCAGGGGATCTAGGGGTAAACTCTGGAAACACCATATATTTT.

V gene TRBV18 combines with J gene TRBJ1-2; 7 positions match TRBD1. Germline V CDR1 and CDR2: KGHSH, LQKENI. Trimming at V came to 3 bases and at J to 3 bases, leaving 13 bases not matched to a gene. The CDR3 runs to 17 residues. This chain's CDR3 is CASSPRPVTGWDYGYTF. CDR3 sequence (DNA): TGTGCCAGCTCACCGAGACCTGTGACAGGGTGGGACTATGGCTACACCTTC. The whole variable domain, remainder taken from reference TRBV18 and TRBJ1-2, is NAGVMQNPRHLVRRRGQEARLRCSPMKGHSHVYWYRQLPEEGLKFMVYLQKENIIDESGMPKERFSAEFPKEGPSILRIQQVVRGDSAAYFCASSPRPVTGWDYGYTFGSGTRLTVV.

The CDR3 DNA reads as TGCGCCAGCAGCTTGAGAGGGACTGGAAACACCATATATTTT. It translates to CASSLRGTGNTIYF. The chain combines TRBV5-1 with TRBJ1-3; D not certain. The length of the CDR3 is 14 residues. Germline CDR1 and CDR2: SGHRS and YFSETQ. Between the trimmed V and J ends, which lost 1 base and 2 bases, there was a span of 7 bases.

The CDR3 bases are TGTGCCAGCAGCGTGGAGGGTAGCAATCAGCCCCAGCATTTT. Residues: CASSVEGSNQPQHF. The chain joins TRBV9 to TRBJ1-5; D is undetermined. Germline CDR1 reads SGDLS; CDR2 reads YYNGEE. The CDR3 runs 14 residues. With 2 bases removed from V and 0 bases from J, the gap between germline ends came to 6 bases.